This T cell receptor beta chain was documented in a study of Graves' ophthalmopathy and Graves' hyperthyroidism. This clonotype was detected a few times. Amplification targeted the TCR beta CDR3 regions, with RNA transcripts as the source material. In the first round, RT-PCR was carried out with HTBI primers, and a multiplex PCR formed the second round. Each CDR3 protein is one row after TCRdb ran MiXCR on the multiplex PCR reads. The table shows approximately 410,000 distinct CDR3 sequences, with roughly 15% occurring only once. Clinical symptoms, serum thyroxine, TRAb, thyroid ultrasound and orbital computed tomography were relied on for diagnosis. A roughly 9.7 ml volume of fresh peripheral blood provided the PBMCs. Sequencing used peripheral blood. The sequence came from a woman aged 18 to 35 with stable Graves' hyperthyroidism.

This CDR3 is CASSSDSLGDTIYF. The DNA for the CDR3 is TGTGCCAGCAGTTCGGACAGTCTTGGGGACACCATATATTTT. This chain connects TRBV12-3 or TRBV12-4 to TRBJ1-3; D might be TRBD1 (6 bases). V lost 4 bases, J lost 8 bases, and 15 bases lay in between. The CDR3 totals 14 residues.